What follows describes a single TCR beta chain. Its antigen is not identified. From 5'RACE with constant-segment primers came TCR alpha and TCR beta cDNA libraries that carried sample barcodes and UMIs. TCRdb re-called the 5' RACE reads through MiXCR, storing one row per CDR3 protein. This table holds about 470,000 distinct CDR3 sequences, 20% to 30% found once. This specimen comes from a study of T-cell memory formation after mild COVID-19. Looking at the study overall: TCR clusters showed largely donor specificity.

Study-wide results and limits: Clones contracting over day 15 to 85 were CD4/CD8 balanced, with later expanders leaning CD4+. Those CD4+ clones that contracted were mainly in CM and EM (CD8+ ones in EMRA).

Per the germline V gene, CDR1 is SGHVS and CDR2 is FQNEAQ. V shed 5 bases and J shed 0 bases, with 17 bases lying between them. The CDR3 spans 16 residues. The chain recombines TRBV7-8 with TRBJ2-7; tentative D call: TRBD2 (6 bases). The specimen sequenced was PBMCs or a T cell subset sorted from them (not recorded which). The clonotype was recovered from an adult woman who had mild COVID-19 (a few samples of this study predate the infection). Cell type and time point are not known. CDR3 sequence (DNA): TGTGCCAGCAGCCGCTCGGGCGGGGCGGCCTCCTACGAGCAGTACTTC. Its protein is CASSRSGGAASYEQYF.